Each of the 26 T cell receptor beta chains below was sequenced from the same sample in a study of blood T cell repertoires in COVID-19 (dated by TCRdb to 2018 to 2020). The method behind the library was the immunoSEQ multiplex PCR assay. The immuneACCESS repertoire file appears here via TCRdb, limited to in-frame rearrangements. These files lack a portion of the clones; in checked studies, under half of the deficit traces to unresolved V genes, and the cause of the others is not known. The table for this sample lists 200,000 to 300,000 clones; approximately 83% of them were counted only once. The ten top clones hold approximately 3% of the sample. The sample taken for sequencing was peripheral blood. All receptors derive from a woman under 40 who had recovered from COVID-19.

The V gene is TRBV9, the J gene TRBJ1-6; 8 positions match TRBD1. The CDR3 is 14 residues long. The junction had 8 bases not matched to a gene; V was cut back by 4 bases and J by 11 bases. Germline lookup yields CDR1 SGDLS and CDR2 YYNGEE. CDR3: CASSTSDRATPLHF. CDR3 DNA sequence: TGTGCCAGCAGCACCTCGGACAGGGCTACACCCCTCCACTTT. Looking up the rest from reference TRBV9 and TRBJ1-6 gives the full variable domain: DSGVTQTPKHLITATGQRVTLRCSPRSGDLSVYWYQQSLDQGLQFLIQYYNGEERAKGNILERFSAQQFPDLHSELNLSSLELGDSALYFCASSTSDRATPLHFGNGTRLTVT.

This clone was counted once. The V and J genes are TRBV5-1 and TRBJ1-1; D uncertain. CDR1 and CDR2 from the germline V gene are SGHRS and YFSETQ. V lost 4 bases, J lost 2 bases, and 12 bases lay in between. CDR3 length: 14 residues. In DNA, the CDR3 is TGCGCCAGCAGCCAGACTATTGGAAACACTGAAGCTTTCTTT. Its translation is CASSQTIGNTEAFF.

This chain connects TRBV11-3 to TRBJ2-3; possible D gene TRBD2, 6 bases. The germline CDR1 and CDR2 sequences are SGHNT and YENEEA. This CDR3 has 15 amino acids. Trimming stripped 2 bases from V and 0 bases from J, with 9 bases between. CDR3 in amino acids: CASSLIGTSTDTQYF. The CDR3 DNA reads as TGTGCCAGCAGCTTAATCGGGACTAGCACAGATACGCAGTATTTT.

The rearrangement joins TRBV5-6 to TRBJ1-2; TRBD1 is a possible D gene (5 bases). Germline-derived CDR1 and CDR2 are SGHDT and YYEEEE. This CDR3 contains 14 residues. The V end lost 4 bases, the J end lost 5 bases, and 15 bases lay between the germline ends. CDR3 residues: CASSPGHRRYGYTF. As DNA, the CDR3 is TGTGCCAGCAGCCCCGGACACCGGAGATATGGCTACACCTTC.

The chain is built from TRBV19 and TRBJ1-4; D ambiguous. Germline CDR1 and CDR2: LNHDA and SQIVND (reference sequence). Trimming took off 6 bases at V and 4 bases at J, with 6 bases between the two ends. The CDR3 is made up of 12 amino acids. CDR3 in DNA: TGTGCCAGTAGGGCCCATAATGAAAAACTGTTTTTT. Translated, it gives CASRAHNEKLFF.

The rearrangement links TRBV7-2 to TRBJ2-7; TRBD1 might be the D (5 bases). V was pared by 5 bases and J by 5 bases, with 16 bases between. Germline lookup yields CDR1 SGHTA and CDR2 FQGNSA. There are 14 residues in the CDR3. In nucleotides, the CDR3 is TGTGCCAGCAGCCTTCGACAGTTCCCTGACGAGCAGTACTTC. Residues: CASSLRQFPDEQYF.

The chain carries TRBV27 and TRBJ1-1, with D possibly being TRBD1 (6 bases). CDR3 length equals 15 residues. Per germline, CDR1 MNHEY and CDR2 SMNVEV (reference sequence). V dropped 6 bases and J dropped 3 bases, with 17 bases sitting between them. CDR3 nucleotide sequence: TGTGCCAGCAGGAAAGACAGGAGCCCCTACACTGAAGCTTTCTTT. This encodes CASRKDRSPYTEAFF.

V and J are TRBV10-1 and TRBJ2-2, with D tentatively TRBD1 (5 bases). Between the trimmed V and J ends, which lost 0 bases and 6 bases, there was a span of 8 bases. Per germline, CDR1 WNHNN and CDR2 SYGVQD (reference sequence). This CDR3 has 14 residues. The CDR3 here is CASSESRGSGELFF. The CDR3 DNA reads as TGCGCCAGCAGTGAGTCAAGGGGTTCCGGGGAGCTGTTTTTT.

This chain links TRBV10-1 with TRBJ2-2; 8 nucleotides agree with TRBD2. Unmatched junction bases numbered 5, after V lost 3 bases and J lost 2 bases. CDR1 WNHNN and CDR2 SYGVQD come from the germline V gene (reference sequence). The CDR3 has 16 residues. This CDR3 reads CASSEGGGHNTGELFF. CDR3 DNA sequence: TGCGCCAGCAGTGAAGGCGGGGGGCACAACACCGGGGAGCTGTTTTTT.

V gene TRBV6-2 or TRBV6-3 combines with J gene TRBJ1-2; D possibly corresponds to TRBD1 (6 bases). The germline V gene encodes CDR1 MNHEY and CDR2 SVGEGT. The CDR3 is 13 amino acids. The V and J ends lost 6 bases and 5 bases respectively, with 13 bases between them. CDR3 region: CASSQGIGYGYTF. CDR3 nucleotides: TGTGCCAGCAGCCAGGGGATTGGATATGGCTACACCTTC.

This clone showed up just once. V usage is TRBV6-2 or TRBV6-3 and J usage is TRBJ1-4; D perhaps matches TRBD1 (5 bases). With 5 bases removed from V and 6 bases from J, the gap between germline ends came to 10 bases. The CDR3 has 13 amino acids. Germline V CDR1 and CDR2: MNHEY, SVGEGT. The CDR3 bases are TGTGCCAGCAGTCATAGGGGTTATGAAAAACTGTTTTTT. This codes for CASSHRGYEKLFF.

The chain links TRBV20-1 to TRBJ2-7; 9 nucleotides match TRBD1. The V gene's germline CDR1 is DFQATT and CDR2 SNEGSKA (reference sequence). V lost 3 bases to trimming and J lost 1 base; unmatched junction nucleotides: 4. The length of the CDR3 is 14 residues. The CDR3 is CSASRTGVSYEQYF. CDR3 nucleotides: TGCAGTGCTAGTCGGACAGGGGTATCCTACGAGCAGTACTTC.

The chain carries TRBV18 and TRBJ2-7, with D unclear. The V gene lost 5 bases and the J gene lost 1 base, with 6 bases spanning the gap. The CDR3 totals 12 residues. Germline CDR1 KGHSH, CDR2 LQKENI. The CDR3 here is CASSSRSYEQYF. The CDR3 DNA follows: TGTGCCAGCTCATCGCGATCCTACGAGCAGTACTTC.

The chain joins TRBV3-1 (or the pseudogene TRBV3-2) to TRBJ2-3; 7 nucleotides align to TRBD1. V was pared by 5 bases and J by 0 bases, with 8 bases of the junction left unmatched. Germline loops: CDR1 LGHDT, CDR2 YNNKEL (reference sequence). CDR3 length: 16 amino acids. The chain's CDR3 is CASSYRTGLSTDTQYF. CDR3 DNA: TGTGCCAGCAGCTACAGGACAGGTCTTAGCACAGATACGCAGTATTTT.

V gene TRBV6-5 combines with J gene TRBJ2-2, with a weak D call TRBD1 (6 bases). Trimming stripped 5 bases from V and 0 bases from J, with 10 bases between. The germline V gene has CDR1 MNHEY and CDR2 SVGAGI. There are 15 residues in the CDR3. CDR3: CASSPGTSNTGELFF. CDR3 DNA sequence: TGTGCCAGCAGTCCCGGGACATCGAACACCGGGGAGCTGTTTTTT.

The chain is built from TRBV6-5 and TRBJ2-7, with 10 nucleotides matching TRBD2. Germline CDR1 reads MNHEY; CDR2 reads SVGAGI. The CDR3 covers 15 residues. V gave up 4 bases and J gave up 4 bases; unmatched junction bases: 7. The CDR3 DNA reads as TGTGCCAGCAGTTCGCTAGCGGGGGCAAGTTACGAGCAGTACTTC. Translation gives CASSSLAGASYEQYF.

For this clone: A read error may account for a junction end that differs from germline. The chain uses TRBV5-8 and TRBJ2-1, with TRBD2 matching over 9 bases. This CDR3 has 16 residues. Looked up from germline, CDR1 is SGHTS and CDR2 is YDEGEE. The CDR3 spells CASRLGAGGREDEQFF. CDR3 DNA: TGTGCCAGCCGCTTGGGGGCGGGGGGGCGTGAGGATGAGCAGTTCTTC.

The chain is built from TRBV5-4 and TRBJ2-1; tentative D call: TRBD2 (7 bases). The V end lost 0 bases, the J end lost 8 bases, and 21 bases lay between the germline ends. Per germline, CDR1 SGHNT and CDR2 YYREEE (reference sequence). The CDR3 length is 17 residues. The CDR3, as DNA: TGTGCCAGCAGCTTGGGATACGGTCGGGGGGCACAGGATGAGCAGTTCTTC. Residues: CASSLGYGRGAQDEQFF. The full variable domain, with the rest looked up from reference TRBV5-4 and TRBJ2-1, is ETGVTQSPTHLIKTRGQQVTLRCSSQSGHNTVSWYQQALGQGPQFIFQYYREEENGRGNFPPRFSGLQFPNYSSELNVNALELDDSALYLCASSLGYGRGAQDEQFFGPGTRLTVL.

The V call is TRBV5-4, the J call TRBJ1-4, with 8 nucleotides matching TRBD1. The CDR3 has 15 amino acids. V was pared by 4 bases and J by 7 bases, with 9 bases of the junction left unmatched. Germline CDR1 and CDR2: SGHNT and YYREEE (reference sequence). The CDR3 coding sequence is TGTGCCAGCAGCACCGGGACAGGAGAAGGTGAAAAACTGTTTTTT. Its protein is CASSTGTGEGEKLFF.

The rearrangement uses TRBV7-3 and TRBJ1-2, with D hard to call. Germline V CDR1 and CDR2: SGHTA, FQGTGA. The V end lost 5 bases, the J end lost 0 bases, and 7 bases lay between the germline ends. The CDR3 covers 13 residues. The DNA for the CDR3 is TGTGCCAGCAGCCCCGGTCCTAACTATGGCTACACCTTC. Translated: CASSPGPNYGYTF.

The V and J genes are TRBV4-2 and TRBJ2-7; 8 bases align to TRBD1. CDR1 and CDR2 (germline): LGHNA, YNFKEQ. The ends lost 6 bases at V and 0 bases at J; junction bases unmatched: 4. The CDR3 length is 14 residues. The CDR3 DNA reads TGTGCCAGCAGACATACAGGGGGCTCCTACGAGCAGTACTTC. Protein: CASRHTGGSYEQYF.

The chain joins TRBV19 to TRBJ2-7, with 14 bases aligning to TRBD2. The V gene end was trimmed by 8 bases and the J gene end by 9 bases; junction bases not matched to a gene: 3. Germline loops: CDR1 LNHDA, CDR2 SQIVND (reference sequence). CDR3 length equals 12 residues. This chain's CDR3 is CASGTSGGRQYF. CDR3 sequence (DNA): TGTGCCAGTGGGACTAGCGGGGGTCGGCAGTACTTC.

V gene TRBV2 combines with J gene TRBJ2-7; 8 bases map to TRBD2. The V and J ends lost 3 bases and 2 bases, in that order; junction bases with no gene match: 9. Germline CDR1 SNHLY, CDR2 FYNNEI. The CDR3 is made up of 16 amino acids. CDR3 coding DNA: TGTGCCAGCAGTGATTTGTCCAGCGGGGGCCCCTACGAGCAGTACTTC. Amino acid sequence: CASSDLSSGGPYEQYF. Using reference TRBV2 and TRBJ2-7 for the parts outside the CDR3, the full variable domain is EPEVTQTPSHQVTQMGQEVILRCVPISNHLYFYWYRQILGQKVEFLVSFYNNEISEKSEIFDDQFSVERPDGSNFTLKIRSTKLEDSAMYFCASSDLSSGGPYEQYFGPGTRLTVT.

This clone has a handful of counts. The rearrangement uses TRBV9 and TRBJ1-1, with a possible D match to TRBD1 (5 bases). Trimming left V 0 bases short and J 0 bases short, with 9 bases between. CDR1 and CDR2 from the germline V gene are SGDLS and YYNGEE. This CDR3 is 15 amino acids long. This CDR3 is CASSVGAGMNTEAFF. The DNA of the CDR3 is TGTGCCAGCAGCGTAGGAGCAGGGATGAACACTGAAGCTTTCTTT.

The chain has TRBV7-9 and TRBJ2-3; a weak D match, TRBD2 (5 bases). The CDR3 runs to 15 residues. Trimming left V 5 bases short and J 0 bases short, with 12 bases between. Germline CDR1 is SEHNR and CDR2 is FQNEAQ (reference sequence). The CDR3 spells CASSHSGMSTDTQYF. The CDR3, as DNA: TGTGCCAGCAGCCACTCGGGAATGAGCACAGATACGCAGTATTTT.

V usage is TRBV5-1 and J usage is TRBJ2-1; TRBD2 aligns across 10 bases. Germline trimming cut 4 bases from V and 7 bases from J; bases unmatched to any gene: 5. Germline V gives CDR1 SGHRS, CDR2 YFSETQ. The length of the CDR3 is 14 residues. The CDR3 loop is CASSLAGVENEQFF. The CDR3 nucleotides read TGCGCCAGCAGCCTAGCGGGGGTGGAGAATGAGCAGTTCTTC.